This T cell receptor beta chain was obtained from a study of shared clonotypes between healthy human individuals. General study results and limits: Generation probabilities of non-shared clonotypes were lower (relative to those shared by all four donors). The naive CD4 repertoires of a few donors were compared, and around 5.1% of clonotypes were shared.

Trimming at V came to 6 bases and at J to 3 bases, leaving 3 bases not matched to a gene. Germline CDR1 and CDR2: MDHEN and SYDVKM. There are 14 residues in the CDR3. The count of this clone is one. Its antigen is still unknown. Genomic DNA from each subset was divided evenly over several immunoSEQ plates. Replicate sorted-subset PCRs were loaded with around 200 ng DNA, about 28,000 T cell genomes. TCRdb's copy holds only in-frame clones and misses some; the assay was immunoSEQ multiplex PCR. This table has around 1,100,000 clones, around 77% appearing once. The chain has TRBV28 and TRBJ2-7; the match to TRBD1 covers 12 bases. Sequencing was carried out using memory CD4+ T cells from PBMCs. Subset: CD45RA-negative fraction. This TCR derives from a young man in good health. Some clones in this sample may be carry-over from other donors' samples. The CDR3 DNA is TGTGCCAGCAGGGGGACAGGGGGCATCTACGAGCAGTACTTC. Translated: CASRGTGGIYEQYF.